Presented here are 19 T cell receptor beta chains from one specimen sequenced in a study of beta chain features in type 1 diabetes. General observations from the study: Type 1 diabetes patients showed a moderate but significant shortening of TCRB CDR3s in all four CD4+ subsets.

The sequenced template was cDNA made from the entire isolated RNA. Data came from immunoSEQ multiplex PCR; TCRdb stores just in-frame clones and leaves some out. This table holds hundreds of thousands of clones, roughly an eighth found once. These receptors have no identified antigens. Sequencing was carried out using naive CD4+ T cells from blood. Receptor source: a woman aged 18-29 years with type 1 diabetes.

The table lists this clone with a few counts. This chain links TRBV7-2 with TRBJ2-7; 16 bases match TRBD2. The CDR3 sequence is 19 residues long. Germline trimming cut 5 bases from V and 1 base from J; bases unmatched to any gene: 11. Germline V gene lookup returns CDR1 SGHTA and CDR2 FQGNSA. CDR3 in DNA: TGTGCCAGCAGCACCCCTGGGACTAGCGGGGGGGCTCGGTCCTACGAGCAGTACTTC. Its protein is CASSTPGTSGGARSYEQYF.

J is TRBJ2-1 and V is TRBV30; TRBD2 aligns across 9 bases. The CDR3 totals 18 residues. From germline, CDR1 is GTSNPN and CDR2 SVGIG (reference sequence). J gave up 3 bases and V 3 bases, and 15 bases lay outside the gene matches. CDR3 residues: CAWRLFEASGIDYNEQFF. Here the CDR3 DNA reads TGTGCCTGGAGACTATTCGAAGCTAGCGGGATAGACTACAATGAGCAGTTCTTC.

V gene TRBV7-2 combines with J gene TRBJ1-4; D is ambiguous. With 5 bases removed from V and 0 bases from J, the gap between germline ends came to 7 bases. Germline assignment: CDR1 SGHTA and CDR2 FQGNSA. The CDR3 runs to 14 residues. The CDR3 region has the DNA TGTGCCAGCAGCGAGGATGCAACTAATGAAAAACTGTTTTTT. Protein product: CASSEDATNEKLFF.

The rearrangement joins TRBV29-1 to TRBJ2-1; 9 bases are a match to TRBD1. Germline-derived CDR1 and CDR2 are SQVTM and ANQGSEA. V shed 4 bases, J shed 7 bases, and the junction held 5 bases outside the gene matches. The CDR3 runs to 13 residues. The CDR3 sequence: CSVGRTGVNEQFF. The CDR3 nucleotides are TGCAGCGTTGGCCGGACAGGGGTGAATGAGCAGTTCTTC.

The chain couples TRBV11-2 to TRBJ2-7, with 9 bases lining up with TRBD2. From germline, CDR1 is SGHAT and CDR2 FQNNGV. The junction had 4 bases not matched to a gene; V was cut back by 4 bases and J by 3 bases. CDR3 length equals 14 residues. In nucleotides, the CDR3 is TGTGCCAGCAGCTCCCGGACTAGCGACTACGAGCAGTACTTC. Protein product: CASSSRTSDYEQYF.

The table lists this clone with a few counts. V gene TRBV14 combines with J gene TRBJ1-1; D is ambiguous. The CDR3 is 13 residues long. Trimming removed 4 bases at V and 6 bases at J, with 12 bases between. Germline CDR1 reads SGHDN; CDR2 reads FVKESK. The CDR3 DNA reads TGTGCCAGCAGCCGTTATACGAGCGCTGAAGCTTTCTTT. It yields the protein CASSRYTSAEAFF.

This clone was seen a few times. The chain recombines TRBV18 with TRBJ2-5; D is undetermined. V was cut by 2 bases and J by 6 bases, with 7 bases left in between. The CDR3 covers 12 residues. From germline, CDR1 is KGHSH and CDR2 LQKENI. This CDR3 is CASSPREQTQYF. The CDR3 DNA is TGTGCCAGCTCACCAAGAGAGCAGACCCAGTACTTC. The whole variable domain, remainder taken from reference TRBV18 and TRBJ2-5, is NAGVMQNPRHLVRRRGQEARLRCSPMKGHSHVYWYRQLPEEGLKFMVYLQKENIIDESGMPKERFSAEFPKEGPSILRIQQVVRGDSAAYFCASSPREQTQYFGPGTRLLVL.

This clone was seen only a few times. The genes are TRBV9 and TRBJ2-7; the D is unclear. Germline-derived CDR1 and CDR2 are SGDLS and YYNGEE. V shed 0 bases and J shed 0 bases, with 4 bases lying between them. This CDR3 has 13 residues. The chain's CDR3 is CASSVGLSYEQYF. In DNA form, the CDR3 reads TGTGCCAGCAGCGTAGGGCTCTCCTACGAGCAGTACTTC.

This clone was found a few times. This chain connects TRBV5-4 to TRBJ1-2, with D possibly matching TRBD1 (5 bases). CDR3 length: 16 residues. The V end was cut by 4 bases, the J end by 1 base, with 17 bases between. The germline V gene has CDR1 SGHNT and CDR2 YYREEE (reference sequence). The CDR3 sequence: CASSGGGWSLNYGYTF. CDR3 bases: TGTGCCAGCAGCGGGGGGGGGTGGTCGCTTAACTATGGCTACACCTTC. The variable domain in full, completed from reference TRBV5-4 and TRBJ1-2, reads ETGVTQSPTHLIKTRGQQVTLRCSSQSGHNTVSWYQQALGQGPQFIFQYYREEENGRGNFPPRFSGLQFPNYSSELNVNALELDDSALYLCASSGGGWSLNYGYTFGSGTRLTVV.

The CDR3 loop is CASSEEGSAYNEQFF. The CDR3 bases are TGTGCCAGCAGTGAAGAGGGGTCCGCATACAATGAGCAGTTCTTC. The chain couples TRBV2 to TRBJ2-1; perhaps TRBD1 as D (5 bases). This CDR3 is 15 amino acids long. From germline, CDR1 is SNHLY and CDR2 FYNNEI. V shed 1 base and J shed 4 bases, with 11 bases lying between them.

This clone was detected only a few times. The chain links TRBV7-2 to TRBJ1-1, with unresolved D. Looked up from germline, CDR1 is SGHTA and CDR2 is FQGNSA. Trimming took off 0 bases at V and 2 bases at J, with 4 bases between the two ends. The CDR3 covers 13 residues. CDR3 in DNA: TGTGCCAGCAGCTTAGCGACTAACACTGAAGCTTTCTTT. It translates to CASSLATNTEAFF. Looking up the rest from reference TRBV7-2 and TRBJ1-1 gives the full variable domain: GAGVSQSPSNKVTEKGKDVELRCDPISGHTALYWYRQSLGQGLEFLIYFQGNSAPDKSGLPSDRFSAERTGGSVSTLTIQRTQQEDSAVYLCASSLATNTEAFFGQGTRLTVV.

The genes are TRBV13 and TRBJ1-1; a possible D gene is TRBD1 (6 bases). The CDR3 extends over 13 amino acids. The germline CDR1 and CDR2 sequences are PRHDT and FYEKMQ (reference sequence). V lost 4 bases to trimming and J lost 9 bases, with 15 bases between them. CDR3 sequence: CASSSRDKKKAFF. CDR3 nucleotides: TGTGCCAGCAGCTCACGGGACAAGAAAAAAGCTTTCTTT.

This clone was seen only a few times. The V and J genes are TRBV29-1 and TRBJ2-7; 7 positions match TRBD1. The CDR3 has 13 residues. Germline-derived CDR1 and CDR2 are SQVTM and ANQGSEA. J lost 0 bases, V lost 4 bases, and 3 bases had no gene match. CDR3 nucleotide sequence: TGCAGCGTTGTGACAGGGAGCTCCTACGAGCAGTACTTC. Amino acids: CSVVTGSSYEQYF.

This chain links TRBV19 with TRBJ2-2; D perhaps matches TRBD1 (6 bases). Per germline, CDR1 LNHDA and CDR2 SQIVND (reference sequence). The CDR3 runs to 14 residues. With 6 bases removed from V and 3 bases from J, the gap between germline ends came to 11 bases. CDR3: CASRQGTYTGELFF. CDR3 nucleotide sequence: TGTGCCAGTAGGCAGGGGACGTACACCGGGGAGCTGTTTTTT. Variable domain in full (rest from reference TRBV19 and TRBJ2-2): DGGITQSPKYLFRKEGQNVTLSCEQNLNHDAMYWYRQDPGQGLRLIYYSQIVNDFQKGDIAEGYSVSREKKESFPLTVTSAQKNPTAFYLCASRQGTYTGELFFGEGSRLTVL.

This clone showed up just a few times. The genes are TRBV18 and TRBJ1-1, with D hard to call. The germline CDR1 and CDR2 sequences are KGHSH and LQKENI. The CDR3 is 14 amino acids. Trimming left V 6 bases short and J 6 bases short, with 17 bases between. The CDR3 protein is CASSPMDGKAEAFF. The CDR3, as DNA: TGTGCCAGCTCTCCCATGGACGGGAAGGCTGAAGCTTTCTTT.

The chain carries TRBV29-1 and TRBJ1-2; maybe TRBD1 (5 bases). CDR3 length: 13 amino acids. CDR1 is SQVTM, CDR2 ANQGSEA, per germline. The CDR3 region has the DNA TGCAGTGGGGTGGGGCCCCCTAACTATGGCTACACCTTC. This translates into CSGVGPPNYGYTF.

The rearrangement uses TRBV2 and TRBJ2-5; 11 bases align to TRBD2. V lost 6 bases to trimming and J lost 4 bases; unmatched junction nucleotides: 7. Germline V gene data show CDR1 as SNHLY and CDR2 as FYNNEI. The CDR3 covers 15 residues. Written as DNA, the CDR3 is TGTGCCAGCAGAGACCGAGGACTAGCGGGAGAGACCCAGTACTTC. Translated, it gives CASRDRGLAGETQYF.

The chain employs TRBV25-1 and TRBJ1-2; no clear D gene. The CDR3 sequence is 13 residues long. V was shortened by 3 bases and J by 8 bases, with 13 bases between the two germline ends. Germline values: CDR1 MGHDK, CDR2 SYGVNS. CDR3 nucleotides: TGTGCCAGCAGTGAGAGGTTGAATGGGGGCTACACCTTC. Its protein is CASSERLNGGYTF.

Only a few counts were recorded for this clone. The chain employs TRBV5-6 and TRBJ1-5, with a weak D call TRBD1 (5 bases). CDR1 and CDR2 from the germline V gene are SGHDT and YYEEEE. The CDR3 has 15 amino acids. V was shortened by 1 base and J by 4 bases, with 12 bases between the two germline ends. The DNA of the CDR3 is TGTGCCAGCAGCTTGAGGTTCGGGGGGAATCAGCCCCAGCATTTT. It is translated as CASSLRFGGNQPQHF. The whole variable domain, filled in from reference TRBV5-6 and TRBJ1-5, reads DAGVTQSPTHLIKTRGQQVTLRCSPKSGHDTVSWYQQALGQGPQFIFQYYEEEERQRGNFPDRFSGHQFPNYSSELNVNALLLGDSALYLCASSLRFGGNQPQHFGDGTRLSIL.